The entry below describes one T cell receptor (beta chain). The protocol was immunoSEQ multiplex PCR, while the TCRdb copy is restricted to in-frame clones and leaves out a portion. There are more than 150,000 clones in the sample; 86% occur only once, and about 20% lies in the top ten. The record originates from a study of blood T cell repertoires in COVID-19. Study overall: The samples span acute and convalescent COVID-19 from the United States, Italy and Spain.

The CDR3 runs to 15 residues. Germline CDR1 MDHEN, CDR2 SYDVKM. V was pared by 4 bases and J by 7 bases, with 16 bases between. The sample comprised peripheral blood. This TCR was sampled from a man between 65 and 85 years old with active or convalescent COVID-19. This chain connects TRBV28 to TRBJ1-4; TRBD1 might be the D (6 bases). CDR3 loop: CASSSGGGRGEKLFF. The CDR3 nucleotides read TGTGCCAGCAGTTCAGGCGGGGGGCGGGGTGAAAAACTGTTTTTT.